What follows are 16 T cell receptor beta chains derived from one specimen sequenced in a study of shared clonotypes between healthy human individuals. Measured with immunoSEQ multiplex PCR; TCRdb has only the in-frame clones, and not every one. Of some 380,000 clones listed, 90% to 98% were seen once; the top ten hold around 0.29%. The sequenced material came from memory CD8+ T cells sorted from blood. The subset was: CD45RO+ cells pooled with CCR7-negative TemRA cells. All receptors come from a man aged 25-45 years in good health.

The genes are TRBV4-1 and TRBJ2-1; 10 positions agree with TRBD2. From germline, CDR1 is MGHRA and CDR2 YSYEKL. The ends lost 2 bases at V and 4 bases at J; junction bases unmatched: 5. The CDR3 length is 16 residues. Here the CDR3 reads CASSQLGLANYNEQFF. As DNA, the CDR3 is TGCGCCAGCAGCCAACTGGGACTAGCGAATTACAATGAGCAGTTCTTC.

This rearrangement joins TRBV6-9 to TRBJ2-7, with D possibly matching TRBD1 (5 bases). This CDR3 has 15 amino acids. The germline V and J ends were trimmed by 6 bases and 0 bases, with 15 bases remaining between them. Germline assignment: CDR1 MNHGY and CDR2 SVAAGI. The CDR3 DNA reads as TGTGCCAGCAGCCTCCGAGACAGTGTCTCCTACGAGCAGTACTTC. Its protein is CASSLRDSVSYEQYF.

This clone showed up just once. The chain joins TRBV6-6 to TRBJ1-4; D gene unclear. V shed 6 bases and J shed 4 bases, with 12 bases lying between them. Germline V lookup: CDR1 MNHNY, CDR2 SVGAGI (reference sequence). The CDR3 runs to 14 residues. In nucleotides, the CDR3 is TGTGCCAGCAGCGAGACCGCGGATAATGAAAAACTGTTTTTT. Translating gives CASSETADNEKLFF.

The V and J genes are TRBV5-4 and TRBJ2-1; D not certain. Per the germline V gene, CDR1 is SGHNT and CDR2 is YYREEE (reference sequence). This CDR3 contains 11 residues. Trimming took off 5 bases at V and 5 bases at J, with 5 bases between the two ends. CDR3 residues: CASRGHNEQFF. CDR3 sequence (DNA): TGTGCCAGCAGAGGACACAATGAGCAGTTCTTC.

The chain has TRBV29-1 and TRBJ2-7; perhaps TRBD1 as D (5 bases). This CDR3 comprises 14 residues. CDR1 is SQVTM and CDR2 is ANQGSEA in the germline V gene. The germline V and J ends were trimmed by 5 bases and 1 base, with 15 bases remaining between them. The CDR3 sequence is CSVQQGYLSYEQYF. The CDR3 coding sequence is TGCAGCGTTCAGCAGGGTTACCTGTCCTACGAGCAGTACTTC.

The V and J genes are TRBV6-6 and TRBJ1-3; D possibly corresponds to TRBD1 (5 bases). Trimming took off 5 bases at V and 7 bases at J, with 18 bases between the two ends. Germline V gives CDR1 MNHNY, CDR2 SVGAGI (reference sequence). The CDR3 loop spans 15 amino acids. The CDR3 sequence: CASSQTGTAVNTIYF. As DNA, the CDR3 is TGTGCCAGCAGTCAAACCGGGACGGCCGTTAACACCATATATTTT.

CDR3 protein: CASSLGDRVSDTQYF. CDR3 in DNA: TGTGCCAGCAGCTTGGGGGACAGGGTCTCAGATACGCAGTATTTT. The genes are TRBV5-4 and TRBJ2-3; 9 bases match TRBD1. The germline V gene has CDR1 SGHNT and CDR2 YYREEE (reference sequence). V shed 0 bases, J shed 4 bases, and the junction held 3 bases outside the gene matches. The CDR3 consists of 15 residues.

This chain connects TRBV2 to TRBJ2-3; a weak D match, TRBD1 (6 bases). Germline V lookup: CDR1 SNHLY, CDR2 FYNNEI. Trimming shortened V by 6 bases and J by 1 base, and 8 bases separated the two germline ends. This CDR3 region has 13 residues. Here the CDR3 reads CASRAGGTDTQYF. The CDR3 region has the DNA TGTGCCAGCAGGGCAGGGGGCACAGATACGCAGTATTTT.

V usage is TRBV28 and J usage is TRBJ1-3; 8 nucleotides align to TRBD1. The germline gives CDR1 MDHEN, CDR2 SYDVKM. CDR3 length: 13 residues. V was pared by 5 bases and J by 10 bases, with 7 bases of the junction left unmatched. The CDR3 is CASSKTGDWTIYF. CDR3 DNA: TGTGCCAGCAGTAAGACAGGGGACTGGACCATATATTTT.

CDR3 loop: CASSSRAGEQFF. CDR3 coding DNA: TGTGCCAGCAGCTCCCGAGCGGGTGAGCAGTTCTTC. This chain uses TRBV7-9 with TRBJ2-1; possible D gene TRBD2, 6 bases. The germline V gene has CDR1 SEHNR and CDR2 FQNEAQ (reference sequence). Trimming stripped 4 bases from V and 9 bases from J, with 10 bases between. The CDR3 is made up of 12 amino acids.

V gene TRBV9 combines with J gene TRBJ2-3, with D perhaps being TRBD1 or TRBD2 (5 bases each). In germline, CDR1 is SGDLS, CDR2 YYNGEE. This CDR3 comprises 15 residues. Trimming took off 0 bases at V and 2 bases at J, with 10 bases between the two ends. The CDR3 is CASSVGGTDTDTQYF. DNA of the CDR3: TGTGCCAGCAGCGTAGGTGGGACCGACACAGATACGCAGTATTTT. The whole variable domain, remainder taken from reference TRBV9 and TRBJ2-3, is DSGVTQTPKHLITATGQRVTLRCSPRSGDLSVYWYQQSLDQGLQFLIQYYNGEERAKGNILERFSAQQFPDLHSELNLSSLELGDSALYFCASSVGGTDTDTQYFGPGTRLTVL.

The chain combines TRBV9 with TRBJ2-3, with a tentative D call TRBD2 (6 bases). CDR1 and CDR2 (germline): SGDLS, YYNGEE. V was trimmed by 2 bases and J by 3 bases, leaving 10 bases between them. This CDR3 has 14 amino acids. The CDR3 region is CASSVGGTTDTQYF. The CDR3 DNA follows: TGTGCCAGCAGCGTGGGCGGGACTACAGATACGCAGTATTTT.

About this clone: One junction end does not reproduce the germline sequence, and a read error may be involved. The chain carries TRBV10-2 and TRBJ2-5, with TRBD2 matching over 9 bases. Germline loops: CDR1 WSHSY, CDR2 SAAADI. This CDR3 has 12 residues. The CDR3 protein is CASSAGTSPKDF. DNA for the CDR3: TGCGCCAGCAGTGCCGGGACTAGCCCCAAGGACTTC.

V is TRBV28 and J is TRBJ2-7; tentative D call: TRBD2 (5 bases). Germline V lookup: CDR1 MDHEN, CDR2 SYDVKM. The CDR3 has 13 amino acids. The V gene lost 3 bases and the J gene lost 6 bases, with 12 bases spanning the gap. The CDR3 sequence is CASSLYWAGEQYF. The DNA of the CDR3 is TGTGCCAGCAGTTTGTATTGGGCGGGCGAGCAGTACTTC.

The chain recombines TRBV5-1 with TRBJ2-1; 7 bases align to TRBD1. Germline trimming cut 0 bases from V and 8 bases from J; bases unmatched to any gene: 2. The germline V gene encodes CDR1 SGHRS and CDR2 YFSETQ. CDR3 length: 13 amino acids. CDR3 protein: CASSLGQGYEQFF. CDR3 DNA sequence: TGCGCCAGCAGCTTGGGACAGGGCTATGAGCAGTTCTTC.

V is TRBV11-2 and J is TRBJ2-3; D remains unclear. The CDR3 covers 14 residues. Trimming took off 5 bases at V and 2 bases at J, with 11 bases between the two ends. Germline CDR1 SGHAT, CDR2 FQNNGV. The CDR3 nucleotides read TGTGCCAGCAGCAATGGACGGATCACAGATACGCAGTATTTT. This translates into CASSNGRITDTQYF.